A single sample gave rise to the 15 T cell receptor beta chains below, sequenced in a study of cytomegalovirus exposure and HLA in healthy donors. PCR primers comprised 60 Vbeta and 13 Jbeta primers. Method: immunoSEQ multiplex PCR; TCRdb's copy keeps in-frame clones and lacks some. There are 90,000 to 120,000 clones in the sample; roughly 70% occur only once, and around 15% lies in the top ten. Source material: PBMCs. The receptor source for this set is a woman in her thirties or forties in good health and CMV-seropositive.

This chain connects TRBV13 to TRBJ2-5; TRBD2 matches 7 bases. The trim removed 5 bases at V and 1 base at J, leaving 7 bases unmatched. Germline assignment: CDR1 PRHDT and CDR2 FYEKMQ (reference sequence). CDR3 length equals 15 residues. The CDR3 DNA is TGTGCCAGCAGCCTACAAAGCGGGGTCCAAGAGACCCAGTACTTC. Encoded protein: CASSLQSGVQETQYF.

CDR3 in DNA: TGTGCCAGCTCACGCGGAGGCTTGGAGACCCAGTACTTC. Protein product: CASSRGGLETQYF. The chain employs TRBV18 and TRBJ2-5; perhaps TRBD2 as D (5 bases). V was cut by 4 bases and J by 5 bases, with 11 bases left in between. The germline CDR1 and CDR2 sequences are KGHSH and LQKENI. The CDR3 covers 13 residues.

The V call is TRBV27, the J call TRBJ1-6, with a tentative D call TRBD1 (5 bases). V lost 3 bases and J lost 9, with 18 bases in between. Germline V gives CDR1 MNHEY, CDR2 SMNVEV (reference sequence). This CDR3 comprises 16 residues. The chain's CDR3 is CASSLGRGPALSPLHF. The CDR3 region has the DNA TGTGCCAGCAGTTTGGGAAGGGGTCCGGCCCTTTCACCCCTCCACTTT.

The rearrangement joins TRBV12-2 to TRBJ1-5; the D call TRBD1 from the table was never checked on the DNA. TRBV12-2 is a documented pseudogene. The CDR3 totals 17 residues. The CDR3 nucleotides read TGTGCAAGTCGCTTAGACAGGCGGTTGATTGGCAATCAGCCCCAGCATTTT. Its translation: CASRLDRRLIGNQPQHF.

The chain joins TRBV6-5 to TRBJ1-2, with 7 bases lining up with TRBD1. Trimming cost V 6 bases and J 4 bases; bases outside gene matches: 8. The CDR3 has 14 amino acids. In germline, CDR1 is MNHEY, CDR2 SVGAGI. CDR3 region: CASRPQGRAYGYTF. CDR3 bases: TGTGCCAGCAGGCCACAGGGGCGCGCCTATGGCTACACCTTC.

In this sample, this clone turned up a few times. The gene calls are TRBV6-6 and TRBJ2-2; no firm D call. The V gene lost 8 bases and the J gene lost 7 bases, with 8 bases spanning the gap. The CDR3 is made up of 11 amino acids. Germline CDR1 is MNHNY and CDR2 is SVGAGI (reference sequence). CDR3 protein: CASGSVGELFF. The CDR3 DNA reads TGTGCCAGCGGAAGCGTCGGGGAGCTGTTTTTT.

The chain has TRBV30 and TRBJ1-2, with TRBD1 as a possible D gene (6 bases). Germline V gives CDR1 GTSNPN, CDR2 SVGIG (reference sequence). Between the trimmed V and J ends, which lost 4 bases and 6 bases, there was a span of 18 bases. This CDR3 has 14 residues. CDR3 DNA sequence: TGTGCCTGGATACTGCAGGGGCAATTTAATGGCTACACCTTC. Protein sequence: CAWILQGQFNGYTF.

This chain connects TRBV4-1 to TRBJ2-7, with TRBD2 identical over 16 bases. The CDR3 sequence is 18 residues long. From germline, CDR1 is MGHRA and CDR2 YSYEKL. V dropped 0 bases and J dropped 2; count of bases not matched to a gene: 4. The CDR3 protein is CASSQEGTSGGAPYEQYF. The DNA for the CDR3 is TGCGCCAGCAGCCAAGAAGGGACTAGCGGGGGGGCCCCCTACGAGCAGTACTTC.

V usage is TRBV5-4 and J usage is TRBJ1-2, with a weak D call TRBD1 (6 bases). The germline V gene has CDR1 SGHNT and CDR2 YYREEE (reference sequence). CDR3 length: 13 amino acids. Trimming stripped 0 bases from V and 3 bases from J, with 6 bases between. The CDR3 coding sequence is TGTGCCAGCAGCTTGGGACAGGACTATGGCTACACCTTC. The encoded protein is CASSLGQDYGYTF.

This chain links TRBV29-1 with TRBJ1-5, with 7 bases matching TRBD1. V was clipped by 6 bases and J by 2 bases; unmatched bases: 7. This CDR3 has 14 amino acids. Germline CDR1 SQVTM, CDR2 ANQGSEA. The CDR3 DNA reads TGCAGCGTCCTCCTAACAGGGGGCAATCAGCCCCAGCATTTT. It is translated as CSVLLTGGNQPQHF.

The chain carries TRBV6-5 and TRBJ2-7, with D possibly TRBD2 on 6 matching bases. Germline V lookup: CDR1 MNHEY, CDR2 SVGAGI. Trimming took off 3 bases at V and 0 bases at J, with 12 bases between the two ends. The CDR3 covers 15 residues. The CDR3 DNA reads TGTGCCAGCAGTTATCCCTCGGGAGCCTCCTACGAGCAGTACTTC. It encodes CASSYPSGASYEQYF.

This clone appeared a few times. The chain couples TRBV7-2 to TRBJ2-3; D is unresolved. V was cut by 2 bases and J by 2 bases, with 5 bases left in between. This CDR3 has 13 amino acids. CDR1 and CDR2 from the germline V gene are SGHTA and FQGNSA. In nucleotides, the CDR3 is TGTGCCAGCAGCTTATGGGCCACAGATACGCAGTATTTT. Its protein is CASSLWATDTQYF.

This clone was detected a few times. The V call is TRBV6-1, the J call TRBJ1-1; unclear D gene. Trimming cost V 3 bases and J 3 bases, with 14 bases left between them. CDR1 is MNHNS and CDR2 is SASEGT in the germline V gene. The CDR3 sequence is 15 residues long. CDR3 residues: CASSDKEGEDTEAFF. CDR3 DNA: TGTGCCAGCAGTGATAAGGAAGGTGAGGACACTGAAGCTTTCTTT.

This sequence joins TRBV2 and TRBJ2-5; D gene uncertain. In germline, CDR1 is SNHLY, CDR2 FYNNEI. V dropped 4 bases and J dropped 2 bases, with 5 bases sitting between them. The CDR3 consists of 12 residues. As DNA, the CDR3 is TGTGCCAGCAGTGGAGAACAAGAGACCCAGTACTTC. Translated: CASSGEQETQYF.

J is TRBJ1-5 and V is TRBV6-1; no clear D. Germline loops: CDR1 MNHNS, CDR2 SASEGT. V lost 0 bases, J lost 3 bases, and 9 bases lay in between. This CDR3 is built from 15 residues. In nucleotides, the CDR3 is TGTGCCAGCAGTGAAGCCGATGGGCCCAATCAGCCCCAGCATTTT. It translates to CASSEADGPNQPQHF.